A single sample is the source of the 20 T cell receptor beta chains below, sequenced in a study of blood T cell repertoires in COVID-19. Produced via immunoSEQ multiplex PCR; TCRdb's table is partial and in-frame only. The sample carries 250,000 to 350,000 clones, about 85% recorded once. Sequencing input: PBMCs or T cells enriched from blood (not recorded which). The receptors shown here come from a woman aged 45-65 years who had recovered from COVID-19.

V and J are TRBV7-2 and TRBJ2-1, with TRBD1 identical over 8 bases. The CDR3 contains 15 residues. CDR1 is SGHTA, CDR2 FQGNSA, per germline. V gave up 3 bases and J gave up 7 bases; unmatched junction bases: 8. CDR3 in amino acids: CASSLARGQWNEQFF. The CDR3 DNA reads TGTGCCAGCAGCTTGGCCAGGGGGCAGTGGAATGAGCAGTTCTTC.

This clone appeared once. The chain joins TRBV6-6 to TRBJ1-2; D remains ambiguous. The CDR3 has 15 amino acids. Germline V gene lookup returns CDR1 MNHNY and CDR2 SVGAGI (reference sequence). The ends were cut back, 10 bases at V and 1 base at J, with 19 bases in the middle. The CDR3 DNA follows: TGTGCCACCGTTAGCATCGGGAAAAATAACTATGGCTACACCTTC. This translates into CATVSIGKNNYGYTF.

This clone was seen a single time. The V call is TRBV12-5, the J call TRBJ2-5, with D possibly being TRBD1 (6 bases). The CDR3 extends over 13 amino acids. Trimming pared 6 bases from V and 4 bases from J, leaving 12 bases between. The germline gives CDR1 LGHNT, CDR2 FRNRAP. The CDR3 DNA sequence: TGTGCTAGTGGCCGGGACACGGGAGAGACCCAGTACTTC. Encoded protein: CASGRDTGETQYF. The full variable domain, its missing parts supplied by reference TRBV12-5 and TRBJ2-5, is DARVTQTPRHKVTEMGQEVTMRCQPILGHNTVFWYRQTMMQGLELLAYFRNRAPLDDSGMPKDRFSAEMPDATLATLKIQPSEPRDSAVYFCASGRDTGETQYFGPGTRLLVL.

Only one count was recorded for this clone. The chain uses TRBV7-8 and TRBJ1-2; D is ambiguous. The CDR3 spans 16 residues. V was clipped by 5 bases and J by 0 bases, with 16 bases between them. Germline CDR1 reads SGHVS; CDR2 reads FQNEAQ. In DNA form, the CDR3 reads TGTGCCAGCAGCCCCACCTCACAGAGAGCTAACTATGGCTACACCTTC. It is translated as CASSPTSQRANYGYTF.

The chain joins TRBV30 to TRBJ1-2, with TRBD1 as a possible D gene (6 bases). With 3 bases removed from V and 6 bases from J, the gap between germline ends came to 20 bases. The CDR3 loop spans 15 amino acids. Germline CDR1 and CDR2: GTSNPN and SVGIG (reference sequence). CDR3 residues: CAWRVGGEGVDGYTF. CDR3 coding DNA: TGTGCCTGGAGGGTTGGGGGGGAGGGGGTCGATGGCTACACCTTC. The entire variable domain, with the rest obtained from reference TRBV30 and TRBJ1-2, is as follows: SQTIHQWPATLVQPVGSPLSLECTVEGTSNPNLYWYRQAAGRGLQLLFYSVGIGQISSEVPQNLSASRPQDRQFILSSKKLLLSDSGFYLCAWRVGGEGVDGYTFGSGTRLTVV.

The chain employs TRBV19 and TRBJ2-2; D gene unclear. This CDR3 is 12 amino acids long. Germline V lookup: CDR1 LNHDA, CDR2 SQIVND (reference sequence). The V gene lost 1 base and the J gene lost 6 bases, with 3 bases spanning the gap. In DNA, the CDR3 is TGTGCCAGTAGTATAGTAGCCGGGGAGCTGTTTTTT. Residues: CASSIVAGELFF.

V and J are TRBV19 and TRBJ2-2, with 11 bases lining up with TRBD2. V shed 0 bases and J 1 base; nucleotides not matched to a gene: 16. The CDR3 extends over 22 amino acids. Germline V gene data show CDR1 as LNHDA and CDR2 as SQIVND (reference sequence). The DNA for the CDR3 is TGTGCCAGTAGTATAGATCGTAAGGGGAGACTAGCGGGGAGAGTGAACACCGGGGAGCTGTTTTTT. Amino acids: CASSIDRKGRLAGRVNTGELFF.

The V call is TRBV18, the J call TRBJ1-5; 9 bases match TRBD1. This CDR3 has 15 amino acids. Germline trimming cut 5 bases from V and 7 bases from J; bases unmatched to any gene: 9. Germline V lookup: CDR1 KGHSH, CDR2 LQKENI. The CDR3 nucleotides read TGTGCCAGCTCAATGGGACAGGGAATTGGGCAGCCCCAGCATTTT. This encodes CASSMGQGIGQPQHF.

This clone was counted once. The CDR3 DNA reads TGTGCCAGCAGCGCAGGGGGATTGAACACTGAAGCTTTCTTT. This codes for CASSAGGLNTEAFF. V is TRBV5-4 and J is TRBJ1-1; 7 bases are shared with TRBD1. In germline, CDR1 is SGHNT, CDR2 YYREEE (reference sequence). The V and J ends lost 4 bases and 0 bases, in that order; junction bases with no gene match: 3. This CDR3 is built from 14 residues.

The CDR3 is CASSGDSPSGNTEAFF. In nucleotides, the CDR3 is TGTGCCAGCAGTGGCGACAGCCCCTCGGGGAACACTGAAGCTTTCTTT. V gene TRBV28 combines with J gene TRBJ1-1, with D perhaps TRBD1 (5 bases). This CDR3 has 16 residues. The germline V gene has CDR1 MDHEN and CDR2 SYDVKM. Trimming left V 5 bases short and J 1 base short, with 17 bases between.

The V call is TRBV9, the J call TRBJ1-1; D call uncertain. Trimming took off 4 bases at V and 0 bases at J, with 10 bases between the two ends. There are 14 residues in the CDR3. The germline V gene encodes CDR1 SGDLS and CDR2 YYNGEE. CDR3 amino acids: CASSPRGMNTEAFF. The CDR3 DNA reads TGTGCCAGCAGCCCTCGGGGAATGAACACTGAAGCTTTCTTT.

The chain carries TRBV4-2 and TRBJ1-6; D uncertain. V was shortened by 2 bases and J by 1 base, with 3 bases between the two germline ends. The CDR3 consists of 14 residues. The germline gives CDR1 LGHNA, CDR2 YNFKEQ. CDR3 bases: TGTGCCAGCAGCCAACAGTCCTATAATTCACCCCTCCACTTT. This codes for CASSQQSYNSPLHF.

This chain uses TRBV19 with TRBJ2-7; 7 nucleotides match TRBD1. Germline assignment: CDR1 LNHDA and CDR2 SQIVND (reference sequence). This CDR3 spans 13 amino acids. V was pared by 4 bases and J by 6 bases, with 6 bases of the junction left unmatched. The DNA of the CDR3 is TGTGCCAGTAGTAACGACAGGGTTGGCGAGCAGTACTTC. Translated, it gives CASSNDRVGEQYF.

The rearrangement links TRBV18 to TRBJ2-7, with D tentatively TRBD2 (5 bases). V lost 2 bases and J 3 bases, leaving 8 bases between the germline ends. The germline gives CDR1 KGHSH, CDR2 LQKENI. CDR3 length equals 13 residues. CDR3 protein: CASSPGSGYEQYF. The DNA of the CDR3 is TGTGCCAGCTCACCAGGGAGCGGCTACGAGCAGTACTTC.

V usage is TRBV30 and J usage is TRBJ1-4, with 7 bases identical to TRBD1. The CDR3 is 12 amino acids. V trimming: 8 bases; J trimming: 5 bases; junction bases outside the gene matches: 5. In germline, CDR1 is GTSNPN, CDR2 SVGIG (reference sequence). This chain's CDR3 is CAAETGNEKLFF. The CDR3, as DNA: TGTGCCGCAGAGACAGGGAATGAAAAACTGTTTTTT.

This clone was observed a few times. The V gene is TRBV19, the J gene TRBJ1-5, with TRBD1 as a possible D gene (5 bases). Germline V CDR1 and CDR2: LNHDA, SQIVND (reference sequence). V lost 4 bases to trimming and J lost 0 bases, with 13 bases between them. The CDR3 is 16 residues long. CDR3 coding DNA: TGTGCCAGTAGTAGGCGGCCAGGGAATAGCAATCAGCCCCAGCATTTT. Translating gives CASSRRPGNSNQPQHF.

This clone was observed a handful of times. The rearrangement joins TRBV28 to TRBJ2-7; 9 positions agree with TRBD1. Germline lookup yields CDR1 MDHEN and CDR2 SYDVKM. This CDR3 is built from 16 residues. J gave up 5 bases and V 2 bases, and 10 bases lay outside the gene matches. CDR3 coding DNA: TGTGCCAGCAGTTTAGCCGGGACAGGGTTTGAGAACGAGCAGTACTTC. Amino acids: CASSLAGTGFENEQYF.

The V call is TRBV19, the J call TRBJ2-3; D gene ambiguous. The germline CDR1 and CDR2 sequences are LNHDA and SQIVND (reference sequence). This CDR3 region has 14 residues. The V end lost 5 bases, the J end lost 0 bases, and 9 bases lay between the germline ends. CDR3 sequence reads: CASSRPRSTDTQYF. DNA of the CDR3: TGTGCCAGTAGTCGTCCCAGGAGCACAGATACGCAGTATTTT.

V is TRBV28 and J is TRBJ2-2; 10 nucleotides match TRBD1. Germline loops: CDR1 MDHEN, CDR2 SYDVKM. With V trimmed by 0 bases and J by 6 bases, 4 bases remained unmatched. The CDR3 sequence is 16 residues long. CDR3 in DNA: TGTGCCAGCAGTTTATGGGGGACAGGGGAGCCCGGGGAGCTGTTTTTT. It specifies CASSLWGTGEPGELFF.

The rearrangement uses TRBV14 and TRBJ1-1; D is perhaps TRBD1 (6 bases). The germline V gene encodes CDR1 SGHDN and CDR2 FVKESK. This CDR3 has 11 residues. V gave up 6 bases and J gave up 10 bases, with 12 bases separating them. This chain's CDR3 is CASRLRGRAFF. The DNA for the CDR3 is TGTGCCAGCAGGCTCAGGGGAAGAGCTTTCTTT.